The clone carrying this T cell receptor (beta chain) was seen only once. Its antigen is as yet unknown. This specimen comes from a study of T cells in Graves' hyperthyroidism and ophthalmopathy. The study enrolled patients aged 18 to 65 with newly diagnosed hyperthyroidism of under 2 months' duration. The study left out patients who had uncontrolled infection, other autoimmune disease, pregnancy or lactation. Study-wide findings and caveats: A model using 13 V-J features told ophthalmopathy apart from stable hyperthyroidism. With a median lead of around 6.7 months before onset, the model predicted ophthalmopathy.

There were TCR beta CDR3 regions amplified from RNA transcripts. The study used the HTBI primer set for a first-round RT-PCR of the TCR CDR3. TCRdb re-analysed the multiplex PCR reads in MiXCR, keeping a single row per CDR3 protein. The sample holds hundreds of thousands of distinct CDR3 sequences, roughly 46% seen once. This CDR3 comprises 15 residues. The V end was cut by 0 bases, the J end by 0 bases, with 8 bases between. Germline-derived CDR1 and CDR2 are SGHNT and YENEEA. This clonotype was obtained from a woman between 18 and 29 years old with Graves' hyperthyroidism. Material for sequencing was peripheral blood or thyroid tissue (not recorded which). The chain carries TRBV11-3 and TRBJ1-1; D remains ambiguous. In DNA, the CDR3 is TGTGCCAGCAGCTTAGAGGCACGCGTGAACACTGAAGCTTTCTTT. This codes for CASSLEARVNTEAFF.